The TCR beta chain described here comes from a study of T cell responses to AZD1222 COVID-19 vaccine. Study-wide results and limits: Possibly, clonal diversity was underestimated; donors were largely white British and included more females. Regions left unmutated in variants are reportedly the target of nearly half of spike-specific TCRs. Only a handful of AZD1222 recipients, several in all, had baseline seropositivity.

Analyses pooled second doses at about 4 or about 12 weeks. This table comes from immunoSEQ multiplex PCR, and its TCRdb copy is limited to in-frame clones, with some not included. The sample carries 100,000 to 150,000 clones, 75% to 95% recorded once. Trimming cost V 2 bases and J 7 bases, with 10 bases left between them. This CDR3 region has 12 residues. Germline CDR1 and CDR2: GTSNPN and SVGIG (reference sequence). Concerning this clone itself: Its target is not known.

This TCR was recovered from an adult who received the AZD1222 COVID-19 vaccine. V gene TRBV30 combines with J gene TRBJ2-3; TRBD1 or TRBD2 may be the D gene (5 bases each). This specimen was peripheral blood, taken 28 days after the second AZD1222 dose. CDR3 nucleotide sequence: TGTGCCTGGAGTCGGGACGGGAATACGCAGTATTTT. The encoded protein is CAWSRDGNTQYF.